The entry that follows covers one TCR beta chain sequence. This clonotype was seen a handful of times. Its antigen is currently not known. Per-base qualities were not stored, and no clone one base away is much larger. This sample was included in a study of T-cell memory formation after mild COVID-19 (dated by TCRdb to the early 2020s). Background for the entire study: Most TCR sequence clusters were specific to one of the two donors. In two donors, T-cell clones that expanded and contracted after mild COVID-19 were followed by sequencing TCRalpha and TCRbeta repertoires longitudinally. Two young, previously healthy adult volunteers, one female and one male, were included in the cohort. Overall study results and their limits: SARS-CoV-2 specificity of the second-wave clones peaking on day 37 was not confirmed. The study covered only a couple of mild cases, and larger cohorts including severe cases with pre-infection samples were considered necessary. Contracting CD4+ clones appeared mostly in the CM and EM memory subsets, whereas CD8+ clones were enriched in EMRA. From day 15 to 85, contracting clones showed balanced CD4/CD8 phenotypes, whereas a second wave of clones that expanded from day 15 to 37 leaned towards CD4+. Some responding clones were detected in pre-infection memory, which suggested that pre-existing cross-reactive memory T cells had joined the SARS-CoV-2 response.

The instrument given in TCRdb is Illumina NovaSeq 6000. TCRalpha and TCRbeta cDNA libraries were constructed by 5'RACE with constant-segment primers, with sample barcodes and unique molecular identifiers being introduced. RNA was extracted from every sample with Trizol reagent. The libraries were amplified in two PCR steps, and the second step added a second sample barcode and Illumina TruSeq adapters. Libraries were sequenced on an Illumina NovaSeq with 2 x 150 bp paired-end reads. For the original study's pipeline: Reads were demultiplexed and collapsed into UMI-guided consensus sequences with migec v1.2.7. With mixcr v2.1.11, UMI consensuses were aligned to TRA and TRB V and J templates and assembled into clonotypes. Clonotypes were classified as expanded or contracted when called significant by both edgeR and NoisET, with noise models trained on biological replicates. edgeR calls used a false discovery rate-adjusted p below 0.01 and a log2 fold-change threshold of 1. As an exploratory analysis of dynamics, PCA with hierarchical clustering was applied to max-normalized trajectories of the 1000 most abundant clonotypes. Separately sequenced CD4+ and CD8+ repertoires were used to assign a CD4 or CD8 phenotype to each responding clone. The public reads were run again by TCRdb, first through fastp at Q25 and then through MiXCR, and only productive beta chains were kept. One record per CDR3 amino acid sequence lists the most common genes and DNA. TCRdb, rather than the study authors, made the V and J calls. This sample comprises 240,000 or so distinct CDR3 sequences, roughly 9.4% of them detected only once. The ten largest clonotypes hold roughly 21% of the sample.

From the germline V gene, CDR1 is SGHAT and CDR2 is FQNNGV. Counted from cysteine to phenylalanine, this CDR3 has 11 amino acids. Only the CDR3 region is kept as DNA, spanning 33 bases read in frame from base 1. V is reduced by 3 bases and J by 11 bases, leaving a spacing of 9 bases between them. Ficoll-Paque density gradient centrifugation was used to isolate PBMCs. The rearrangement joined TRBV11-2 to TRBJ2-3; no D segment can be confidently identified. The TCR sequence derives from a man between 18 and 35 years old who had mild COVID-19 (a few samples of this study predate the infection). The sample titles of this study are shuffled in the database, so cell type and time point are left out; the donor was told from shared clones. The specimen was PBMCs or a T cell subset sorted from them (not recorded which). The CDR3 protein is CASSFGPLQYF. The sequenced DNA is TGTGCCAGCAGCTTCGGGCCTTTGCAGTATTTT.